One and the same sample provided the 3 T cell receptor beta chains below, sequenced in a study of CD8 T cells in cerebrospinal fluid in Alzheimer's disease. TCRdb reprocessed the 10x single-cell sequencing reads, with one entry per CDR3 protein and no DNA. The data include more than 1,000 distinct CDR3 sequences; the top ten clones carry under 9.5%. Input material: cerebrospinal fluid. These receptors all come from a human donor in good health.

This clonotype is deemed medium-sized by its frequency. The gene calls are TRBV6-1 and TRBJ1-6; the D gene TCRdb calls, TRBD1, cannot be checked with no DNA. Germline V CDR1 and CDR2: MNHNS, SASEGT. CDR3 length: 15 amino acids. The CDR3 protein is CASSPGQTYNSPLHF.

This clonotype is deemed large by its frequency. CDR3 protein: CANSGQGMADTQYF. The chain recombines TRBV12-3 or TRBV12-4 with TRBJ2-3; the TRBD1 assignment by TCRdb is unverifiable without DNA. The CDR3 extends over 14 amino acids.

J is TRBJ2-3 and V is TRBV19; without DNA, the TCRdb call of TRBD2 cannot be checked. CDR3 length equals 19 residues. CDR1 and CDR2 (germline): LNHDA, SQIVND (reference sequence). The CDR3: CASSRSRQTSADLPDTQYF. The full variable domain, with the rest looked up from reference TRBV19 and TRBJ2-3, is DGGITQSPKYLFRKEGQNVTLSCEQNLNHDAMYWYRQDPGQGLRLIYYSQIVNDFQKGDIAEGYSVSREKKESFPLTVTSAQKNPTAFYLCASSRSRQTSADLPDTQYFGPGTRLTVL.